Below, one T cell receptor beta chain is given with its context. The antigen is undetermined. Germline loops: CDR1 MNHEY, CDR2 SMNVEV (reference sequence). Between the trimmed V and J ends, which lost 5 bases and 0 bases, there was a span of 14 bases. The CDR3 spans 15 residues. The data stem from a study of cytomegalovirus exposure and HLA in healthy donors. General study points: A later analysis linked a missense DCLRE1C variant to TCR beta V- and J-gene trimming.

Both 60 Vbeta primers and 13 Jbeta primers went into the PCR. Sequencing was performed with immunoSEQ multiplex PCR; in TCRdb, only in-frame clones are kept and a portion is missing. Found here are fewer than 180,000 clones, 55% to 70% of them singletons; the top ten hold 6% to 8.5%. This TCR derives from a woman aged 60 to 75 in good health and CMV-seropositive. The material sequenced was PBMCs. J is TRBJ2-7 and V is TRBV27; D is perhaps TRBD2 (5 bases). The CDR3 region has the DNA TGTGCCAGCAGTCCGCTTAGCGAATACTCCTACGAGCAGTACTTC. Protein sequence: CASSPLSEYSYEQYF.